Described below is a single T cell receptor beta chain sequence and its context. The sample is drawn from a study of Ad26.COV2.S vaccination and SARS-CoV-2 variants. Germline CDR1 is LGHDT and CDR2 is YNNKEL (reference sequence). Trimming removed 0 bases from V and 6 bases from J; junction bases left unmatched: 16. The CDR3 has 18 amino acids. Assay used: immunoSEQ multiplex PCR; TCRdb lists only in-frame clones, some missing. Altogether about 480,000 clones are present, around 85% being singletons, with the ten largest covering roughly 13%. Described treatment: roughly 18 received Ad26.COV2.S at low or high dose, single or two shots; roughly five received placebo; per-sample allocation not given. Vaccine and placebo recipients were sampled on day 63 after the first injection. Wuhan-strain SARS-CoV-2 spike was expressed by the Ad26 vector that made up the vaccine.

The sequence derives from a person between 18 and 59 years old who received the Ad26.COV2.S COVID-19 vaccine or a placebo. This chain connects TRBV3-1 (or the pseudogene TRBV3-2) to TRBJ2-7, with 8 bases aligning to TRBD1. The specimen comprised peripheral blood, sampled in a trial of Ad26.COV2.S vaccine versus placebo. CDR3 nucleotides: TGTGCCAGCAGCCAAGAGAAGGGGACAGGACGGCGTGTTGGCGAGCAGTACTTC. Translation gives CASSQEKGTGRRVGEQYF.